This passage covers 19 T cell receptor beta chains from one sample sequenced in a study of PD-L1 blockade in urothelial cancer. Time point defined: peripheral blood 6 weeks after treatment start. Data came from immunoSEQ multiplex PCR; TCRdb stores just in-frame clones and leaves some out. The sample consists of tens of thousands of clones, less than 95% of them appearing once. The sequencing used PBMCs, collected around atezolizumab (anti-PD-L1) treatment. The origin of the receptors is a woman over 75 with urothelial cancer.

The genes are TRBV5-5 and TRBJ1-5; 7 bases map to TRBD1. The CDR3 contains 15 residues. Looked up from germline, CDR1 is SGHKS and CDR2 is YYEKEE (reference sequence). V lost 4 bases to trimming and J lost 2 bases; unmatched junction nucleotides: 6. This CDR3 reads CASSEGAQRNQPQHF. The CDR3 nucleotides read TGTGCCAGCAGCGAGGGGGCCCAGCGCAATCAGCCCCAGCATTTT. The complete variable domain, with remaining parts taken from reference TRBV5-5 and TRBJ1-5, reads DAGVTQSPTHLIKTRGQQVTLRCSPISGHKSVSWYQQVLGQGPQFIFQYYEKEERGRGNFPDRFSARQFPNYSSELNVNALLLGDSALYLCASSEGAQRNQPQHFGDGTRLSIL.

This clone was observed a handful of times. The CDR3, as DNA: TGTGCCAGCAGCTTACGACAGGAGAACACTGAAGCTTTCTTT. This translates into CASSLRQENTEAFF. J is TRBJ1-1 and V is TRBV7-2, with D maybe TRBD1 (6 bases). This CDR3 contains 14 residues. Germline V gene data show CDR1 as SGHTA and CDR2 as FQGNSA. Trimming took off 2 bases at V and 1 base at J, with 8 bases between the two ends. Based on the CDR3 plus reference TRBV7-2 and TRBJ1-1, the full variable domain is GAGVSQSPSNKVTEKGKDVELRCDPISGHTALYWYRQSLGQGLEFLIYFQGNSAPDKSGLPSDRFSAERTGGSVSTLTIQRTQQEDSAVYLCASSLRQENTEAFFGQGTRLTVV.

This sequence joins TRBV6-5 and TRBJ1-2; 8 nucleotides line up with TRBD1. V gave up 5 bases and J gave up 4 bases; unmatched junction bases: 6. The CDR3 spans 14 residues. Germline-derived CDR1 and CDR2 are MNHEY and SVGAGI. CDR3 nucleotides: TGTGCCAGCAGTACGGACAGGGCGTTCTATGGCTACACCTTC. Encoded protein: CASSTDRAFYGYTF.

The CDR3 loop reads CASSLLAPGSYNEQFF. Here the CDR3 DNA reads TGTGCCAGCTCCCTTCTAGCGCCAGGCTCCTACAATGAGCAGTTCTTC. The V call is TRBV18, the J call TRBJ2-1, with D tentatively TRBD2 (6 bases). Trimming left V 6 bases short and J 0 bases short, with 15 bases between. This CDR3 is 16 amino acids long. Germline-derived CDR1 and CDR2 are KGHSH and LQKENI.

The chain carries TRBV5-1 and TRBJ2-2; D is perhaps TRBD1 (5 bases). V lost 0 bases and J 1 base, leaving 10 bases between the germline ends. The germline CDR1 and CDR2 sequences are SGHRS and YFSETQ. This CDR3 spans 16 amino acids. In nucleotides, the CDR3 is TGCGCCAGCAGCTTGGTAAGCCAGGGGAACACCGGGGAGCTGTTTTTT. Translating gives CASSLVSQGNTGELFF.

The rearrangement uses TRBV11-2 and TRBJ1-5; D is perhaps TRBD1 (5 bases). Germline loops: CDR1 SGHAT, CDR2 FQNNGV. CDR3 length equals 14 residues. The V end lost 3 bases, the J end lost 1 base, and 7 bases lay between the germline ends. The CDR3 DNA sequence: TGTGCCAGCAGCTTCGACAGAAGCAATCAGCCCCAGCATTTT. This sequence encodes CASSFDRSNQPQHF. Looking up the rest from reference TRBV11-2 and TRBJ1-5 gives the full variable domain: EAGVAQSPRYKIIEKRQSVAFWCNPISGHATLYWYQQILGQGPKLLIQFQNNGVVDDSQLPKDRFSAERLKGVDSTLKIQPAKLEDSAVYLCASSFDRSNQPQHFGDGTRLSIL.

The chain has TRBV6-1 and TRBJ1-5; a possible D gene is TRBD1 (5 bases). V was shortened by 0 bases and J by 7 bases, with 10 bases between the two germline ends. The CDR3 covers 14 residues. CDR1 and CDR2 (germline): MNHNS, SASEGT. Here the CDR3 reads CASSEARAGQPQHF. In DNA form, the CDR3 reads TGTGCCAGCAGTGAAGCCAGGGCAGGCCAGCCCCAGCATTTT.

CDR3 nucleotides: TGTGCCAGCAGACAGTCGACCTACGAGCAGTACTTC. It is translated as CASRQSTYEQYF. This chain joins TRBV7-9 and TRBJ2-7; no firm D call. Trimming pared 6 bases from V and 2 bases from J, leaving 8 bases between. Germline V CDR1 and CDR2: SEHNR, FQNEAQ (reference sequence). The CDR3 length is 12 residues. Based on the CDR3 plus reference TRBV7-9 and TRBJ2-7, the full variable domain is DTGVSQNPRHKITKRGQNVTFRCDPISEHNRLYWYRQTLGQGPEFLTYFQNEAQLEKSRLLSDRFSAERPKGSFSTLEIQRTEQGDSAMYLCASRQSTYEQYFGPGTRLTVT.

CDR3 region: CASSLPAGTNKLFF. CDR3 coding DNA: TGTGCCAGCAGTTTACCAGCCGGGACAAATAAGCTGTTTTTT. The chain couples TRBV28 to TRBJ2-2, with D tentatively TRBD1 (6 bases). V lost 2 bases and J 12 bases, leaving 16 bases between the germline ends. Looked up from germline, CDR1 is MDHEN and CDR2 is SYDVKM. This CDR3 has 14 amino acids.

This chain uses TRBV19 with TRBJ1-1, with TRBD1 matching 8 bases. The CDR3 runs to 15 residues. In germline, CDR1 is LNHDA, CDR2 SQIVND (reference sequence). V lost 5 bases, J lost 1 base, and 6 bases stayed unmatched. The CDR3 loop is CASSWGQAKNTEAFF. As DNA, the CDR3 is TGTGCCAGTAGTTGGGGACAGGCGAAGAACACTGAAGCTTTCTTT.

The rearrangement links TRBV19 to TRBJ1-5; 9 positions agree with TRBD1. Looked up from germline, CDR1 is LNHDA and CDR2 is SQIVND (reference sequence). V lost 3 bases to trimming and J lost 0 bases; unmatched junction nucleotides: 9. This CDR3 has 18 residues. CDR3 coding DNA: TGTGCCAGTAGTATCCGGGACAGGGAAAAATATAGCAATCAGCCCCAGCATTTT. This translates into CASSIRDREKYSNQPQHF.

V and J are TRBV2 and TRBJ2-3, with a tentative D call TRBD1 (8 bases). Trimming shortened V by 4 bases and J by 6 bases, and 20 bases separated the two germline ends. The CDR3 sequence is 16 residues long. Germline V lookup: CDR1 SNHLY, CDR2 FYNNEI. CDR3 sequence reads: CASSGTRQGRGDTQYF. Written as DNA, the CDR3 is TGTGCCAGCAGTGGTACTCGACAGGGGAGGGGCGATACGCAGTATTTT.

This clone was seen only a few times. The J gene is TRBJ2-7, the V gene TRBV27; 10 bases fit TRBD1. CDR3 length equals 14 residues. Germline CDR1 and CDR2: MNHEY and SMNVEV (reference sequence). V shed 8 bases, J shed 4 bases, and the junction held 8 bases outside the gene matches. CDR3: CASSGQGVGYEQYF. The CDR3 DNA sequence: TGTGCCAGCTCTGGACAGGGGGTCGGGTACGAGCAGTACTTC.

V is TRBV6-6 and J is TRBJ1-2; a weak D match, TRBD1 (5 bases). This CDR3 spans 11 amino acids. CDR1 MNHNY and CDR2 SVGAGI come from the germline V gene (reference sequence). With 7 bases removed from V and 4 bases from J, the gap between germline ends came to 7 bases. The CDR3 here is CASTGRYGYTF. The CDR3 nucleotides read TGTGCCAGCACAGGGCGCTATGGCTACACCTTC.

The rearrangement uses TRBV10-3 and TRBJ1-1, with D possibly TRBD1 on 6 matching bases. Germline CDR1 reads ENHRY; CDR2 reads SYGVKD. This CDR3 region has 13 residues. V was pared by 10 bases and J by 0 bases, with 12 bases between. As DNA, the CDR3 is TGTGCCAACCGAAGGGACATGAACACTGAAGCTTTCTTT. Residues: CANRRDMNTEAFF.

The genes are TRBV5-4 and TRBJ2-5, with TRBD1 matching 10 bases. The CDR3 is 13 residues long. Trimming removed 7 bases from V and 3 bases from J; junction bases left unmatched: 3. The germline CDR1 and CDR2 sequences are SGHNT and YYREEE (reference sequence). CDR3 in amino acids: CASRQGAEETQYF. CDR3 in DNA: TGTGCCAGCCGACAGGGGGCAGAAGAGACCCAGTACTTC.

This chain connects TRBV18 to TRBJ1-1; D may be TRBD1 (6 bases). Trimming left V 6 bases short and J 6 bases short, with 20 bases between. This CDR3 region has 15 residues. The germline V gene has CDR1 KGHSH and CDR2 LQKENI. CDR3 DNA: TGTGCCAGCTCCCAAGGACGGGGGGCTTCGGCTGAAGCTTTCTTT. This codes for CASSQGRGASAEAFF.

The genes are TRBV10-1 and TRBJ1-1; D gene ambiguous. This CDR3 contains 13 residues. Germline V gene lookup returns CDR1 WNHNN and CDR2 SYGVQD (reference sequence). Trimming stripped 0 bases from V and 3 bases from J, with 5 bases between. CDR3 sequence reads: CASSESPDTEAFF. The CDR3 DNA reads as TGCGCCAGCAGTGAGTCCCCGGACACTGAAGCTTTCTTT.

The rearrangement uses TRBV28 and TRBJ1-1; a weak D match, TRBD1 (6 bases). Trimming pared 6 bases from V and 8 bases from J, leaving 22 bases between. CDR3 length equals 15 residues. CDR1 is MDHEN, CDR2 SYDVKM, per germline. As DNA, the CDR3 is TGTGCCAGCAGCCCGTCGACGGGGGGGGCTCCCGAAGCTTTCTTT. It yields the protein CASSPSTGGAPEAFF.